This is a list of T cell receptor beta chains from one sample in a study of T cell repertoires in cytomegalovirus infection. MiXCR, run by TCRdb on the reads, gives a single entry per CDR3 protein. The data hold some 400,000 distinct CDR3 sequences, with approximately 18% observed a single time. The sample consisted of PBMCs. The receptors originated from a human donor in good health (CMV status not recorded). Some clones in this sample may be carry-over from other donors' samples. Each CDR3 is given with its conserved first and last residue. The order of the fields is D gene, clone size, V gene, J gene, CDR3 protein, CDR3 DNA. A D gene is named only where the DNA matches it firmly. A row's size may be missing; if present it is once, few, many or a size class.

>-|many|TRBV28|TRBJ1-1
CASSWRRNTEAFF
TGTGCCAGCAGTTGGAGGAGGAACACTGAAGCTTTCTTT
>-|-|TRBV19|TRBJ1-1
CASRGGPTQRGNTEAFF
TGTGCCAGTAGAGGGGGACCAACTCAGCGGGGGAACACTGAAGCTTTCTTT
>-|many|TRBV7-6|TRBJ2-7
CASSPKFPYEQYF
TGTGCCAGCAGCCCCAAATTTCCGTACGAGCAGTACTTC
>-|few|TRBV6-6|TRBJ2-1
CASSDRFYNEQFF
TGTGCCAGCAGTGACAGGTTTTACAATGAGCAGTTCTTC
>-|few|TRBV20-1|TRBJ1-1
CSARDPLSSLSNTEAFF
TGCAGTGCTAGAGACCCTCTCTCGTCACTTTCGAACACTGAAGCTTTCTTT
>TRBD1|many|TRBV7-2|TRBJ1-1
CASSLVGTAMNTEAFF
TGTGCCAGCAGCTTAGTAGGGACAGCGATGAACACTGAAGCTTTCTTT
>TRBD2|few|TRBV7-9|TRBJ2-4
CASSRTLADIQYF
TGTGCCAGCAGCCGCACTCTAGCGGACATTCAGTACTTC
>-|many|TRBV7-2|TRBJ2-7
CASSLSLVGYEQYF
TGTGCCAGCAGCTTATCATTAGTGGGTTACGAGCAGTACTTC
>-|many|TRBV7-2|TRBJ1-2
CASSPAKGLTPYGYTF
TGTGCCAGCAGCCCAGCGAAGGGGCTCACCCCCTATGGCTACACCTTC
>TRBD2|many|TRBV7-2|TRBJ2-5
CASSFRGSETQYF
TGTGCCAGCAGCTTTCGCGGGAGTGAGACCCAGTACTTC
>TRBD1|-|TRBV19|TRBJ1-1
CASSTGQGGTEAFF
TGTGCCAGTAGTACAGGACAGGGGGGCACTGAAGCTTTCTTT
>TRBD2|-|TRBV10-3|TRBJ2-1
CAISPTSGSHNEQFF
TGTGCCATCAGTCCGACTAGCGGGAGCCACAATGAGCAGTTCTTC
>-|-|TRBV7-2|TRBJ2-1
CASSLVTGPYNEQFF
TGTGCCAGCAGCTTAGTTACCGGGCCGTACAATGAGCAGTTCTTC
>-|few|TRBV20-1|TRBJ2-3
CSAPMGDTQYF
TGCAGTGCGCCTATGGGAGATACGCAGTATTTT
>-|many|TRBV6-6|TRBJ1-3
CASIYEESAGNTIYF
TGTGCCAGCATCTATGAGGAGTCGGCTGGAAACACCATATATTTT
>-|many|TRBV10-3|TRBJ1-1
CAISAGVMNTEAFF
TGTGCCATCAGCGCAGGGGTAATGAACACTGAAGCTTTCTTT
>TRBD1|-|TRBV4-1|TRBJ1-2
CASSLSTGTVKYGYTF
TGCGCCAGCAGCTTATCCACCGGGACAGTGAAATATGGCTACACCTTC
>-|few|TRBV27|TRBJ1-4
CASSSVRRAATNEKLFF
TGTGCCAGCAGTTCAGTTCGCAGGGCCGCAACTAATGAAAAACTGTTTTTT
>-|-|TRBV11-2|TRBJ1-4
CASSLLAFGGDEKLFF
TGTGCCAGCAGCCTTTTAGCCTTCGGGGGGGATGAAAAACTGTTTTTT
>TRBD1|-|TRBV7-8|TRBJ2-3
CASSLTGGPDTQYF
TGTGCCAGCAGCTTGACAGGGGGCCCAGATACGCAGTATTTT
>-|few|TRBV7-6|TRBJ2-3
CASRRFSSTDTQYF
TGTGCCAGCAGGAGATTTTCGAGCACAGATACGCAGTATTTT
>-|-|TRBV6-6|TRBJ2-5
CASSFDNWGETQYF
TGTGCCAGCAGTTTCGACAATTGGGGAGAGACCCAGTACTTC
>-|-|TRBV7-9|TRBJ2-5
CASSLGLGLQETQYF
TGTGCCAGCAGCTTAGGATTAGGTCTTCAAGAGACCCAGTACTTC
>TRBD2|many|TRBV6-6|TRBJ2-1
CASSWRVVPSGSGRRNEQFF
TGTGCCAGCAGTTGGAGGGTGGTCCCGAGCGGTAGCGGGAGGCGGAATGAGCAGTTCTTC
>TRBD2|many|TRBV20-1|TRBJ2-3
CSASWTSGPTTDTQYF
TGCAGTGCTAGTTGGACTAGCGGACCCACCACAGATACGCAGTATTTT
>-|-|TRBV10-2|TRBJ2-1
CASSELISGPPKYNEQFF
TGCGCCAGCAGTGAGCTTATATCGGGACCCCCAAAATACAATGAGCAGTTCTTC
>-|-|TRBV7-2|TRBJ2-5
CASSQTQETQYF
TGTGCCAGCAGCCAGACTCAAGAGACCCAGTACTTC
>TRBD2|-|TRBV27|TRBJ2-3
CASSSSGGGDTQYF
TGTGCCAGCAGTTCTAGCGGGGGCGGAGATACGCAGTATTTT
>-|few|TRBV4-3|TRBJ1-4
CASSQGPRGKLFF
TGCGCCAGCAGCCAAGGACCCCGAGGAAAACTGTTTTTT
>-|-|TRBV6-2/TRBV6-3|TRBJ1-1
CASSTDGIMNTEAFF
TGTGCCAGCAGTACGGACGGGATCATGAACACTGAAGCTTTCTTT
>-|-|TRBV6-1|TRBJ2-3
CASRLNRRYQPYSTDTQYF
TGTGCCAGCAGGCTGAATCGAAGGTACCAGCCTTATAGCACAGATACGCAGTATTTT
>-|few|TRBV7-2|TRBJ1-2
CASSPQARSGYTF
TGTGCCAGCAGCCCACAGGCGCGGTCTGGCTACACCTTC
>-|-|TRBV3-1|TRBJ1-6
CASRGGLYNSPLHF
TGTGCCAGCCGGGGGGGCCTATATAATTCACCCCTCCACTTT
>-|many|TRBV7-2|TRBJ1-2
CASSLGWGDYGYTF
TGTGCCAGCAGCTTAGGTTGGGGAGACTATGGCTACACCTTC
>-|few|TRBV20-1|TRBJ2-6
CSASRVGGVGANVLTF
TGCAGTGCTAGCCGCGTCGGGGGTGTGGGGGCCAACGTCCTGACTTTC
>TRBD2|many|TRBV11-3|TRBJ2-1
CASSLAGGQPNEQFF
TGTGCCAGCAGCTTAGCGGGAGGCCAGCCGAATGAGCAGTTCTTC
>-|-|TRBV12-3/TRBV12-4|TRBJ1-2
CASSLGGRLVSRGYTF
TGTGCCAGCAGTTTAGGGGGACGGCTTGTATCGAGAGGCTACACCTTC
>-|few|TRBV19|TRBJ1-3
CASSITSWGSGNTIYF
TGTGCCAGTAGTATAACCAGCTGGGGCTCTGGAAACACCATATATTTT
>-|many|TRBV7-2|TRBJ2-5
CASSPRGETQYF
TGTGCCAGCAGCCCGAGGGGGGAGACCCAGTACTTC
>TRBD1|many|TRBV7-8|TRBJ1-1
CASSLNRGHTEAFF
TGTGCCAGCAGCTTAAACAGGGGACACACTGAAGCTTTCTTT
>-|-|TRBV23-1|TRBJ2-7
CASSQSDEQYF
TGCGCCAGCAGTCAATCGGACGAGCAGTACTTC
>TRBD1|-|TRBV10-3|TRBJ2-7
CAIRDRGINEQYF
TGTGCCATCAGGGACAGGGGGATAAACGAGCAGTACTTC
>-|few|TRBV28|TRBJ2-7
CASTPSGQGSGYEQYF
TGTGCCAGCACCCCTTCTGGGCAGGGATCTGGCTACGAGCAGTACTTC